This T cell receptor (beta chain) was sequenced during a study of blood T cell repertoires in COVID-19. Whole-study context: Samples of COVID-19 (acute and convalescent) were obtained from the United States, Italy and Spain. The analysed material was cDNA or gDNA that came from T cells, B-cell-depleted T cells, or PBMCs.

This clone appeared once. V lost 3 bases, J lost 5 bases, and 18 bases lay in between. CDR1 is SGDLS, CDR2 YYNGEE, per germline. This CDR3 has 15 amino acids. Libraries were prepared by immunoSEQ multiplex PCR; TCRdb keeps only in-frame clonotypes and omits some of them. The sample shows about 200,000 clones, 81% of them seen only once. Adults between about 18 and 95 years of age took part from some 25 US areas. Participants' own reports of clinical history determined their cohort assignment. This chain links TRBV9 with TRBJ2-7, with a tentative D call TRBD1 (5 bases). Source material: PBMCs or T cells enriched from blood (not recorded which). This TCR was recovered from a woman between 45 and 60 years old with acute COVID-19. CDR3 DNA: TGTGCCAGCAGCGCGCTTGGTCAGGGAAAGAACGAGCAGTACTTC. Protein sequence: CASSALGQGKNEQYF.